The rows below give T cell receptor beta chains drawn from one sample of a study of cytomegalovirus exposure and HLA in healthy donors. Only in-frame clones appear in the TCRdb table, and some are missing; sequencing was by immunoSEQ multiplex PCR. In the table there are under 150,000 clones, 65% to 80% of which are singletons. Sequencing input: PBMCs. All receptors derive from a woman aged 45-65 years in good health and CMV-seropositive. Each CDR3 is given without its conserved first and last residue. Fields, in order: V gene, D gene, J gene, CDR3 protein. A D gene is named only where the DNA matches it firmly.

TRBV7-2,TRBD2,TRBJ2-3,ASSRPSAGGPDTQY
TRBV5-6,.,TRBJ2-7,ASSLVGSRDEQY
TRBV28,TRBD1,TRBJ1-2,ASSGIRDRGPEGYGYT
TRBV30,TRBD1,TRBJ1-1,AWSHPTRGRTEAF
TRBV29-1,TRBD1,TRBJ1-4,SVDVDRGEKLF
TRBV28,TRBD2,TRBJ2-1,ASSFSGGSYNEQF
TRBV7-2,TRBD2,TRBJ2-2,ASSLQGGSSTGELF
TRBV9,TRBD1,TRBJ1-5,ASSVGTGRDQPQH
TRBV28,TRBD1,TRBJ1-2,ASSLAAQGRYGYT
TRBV6-5,TRBD1,TRBJ2-7,ASSPIDRADEQY
TRBV28,.,TRBJ1-5,ASSPATNQPQH
TRBV7-2,.,TRBJ1-2,ASSHNRGGPPTGYT
TRBV5-8,TRBD1,TRBJ1-5,ASSFPGQWDNQPQH
TRBV6-4,TRBD1,TRBJ2-2,ASSAGTAKAGELF
TRBV7-3,TRBD2,TRBJ2-2,ASSVSGGDTGELF
TRBV29-1,TRBD2,TRBJ2-4,SVAREGNIQY
TRBV7-2,.,TRBJ1-1,ASSSGPRERAF
TRBV6-5,TRBD1,TRBJ1-5,ASSRQGPQPQH
TRBV5-1,TRBD2,TRBJ2-5,ASSSGLGEETQY
TRBV27,.,TRBJ2-7,ASLGLHGSYEQY
TRBV4-2,TRBD2,TRBJ2-3,ASRPGGGDTDTQY
TRBV5-1,.,TRBJ2-2,ASSSPSGRSGSELF
TRBV28,.,TRBJ1-2,ASSLSNRALWGYT
TRBV9,.,TRBJ2-1,ASRHSYEQF
TRBV7-8,TRBD1,TRBJ2-7,ASSQQGAGEQY
TRBV11-2,TRBD2,TRBJ2-3,ASIPPAGGLTQY
TRBV25-1,.,TRBJ2-5,ASGWGGLAETQY
TRBV10-3,.,TRBJ1-1,AISQNTEAF
TRBV28,.,TRBJ1-1,ASSLAGGSTEAF
TRBV28,.,TRBJ1-5,ASVSSNQPQH
TRBV11-1,.,TRBJ2-7,ASSPQTAYEQY
TRBV7-9,TRBD1,TRBJ2-5,ASSLSGGAGETQY
TRBV4-2,.,TRBJ2-7,ASSHARQEVYEQY
TRBV5-4,.,TRBJ2-3,ASSLSQSTDTQY
TRBV11-2,.,TRBJ2-1,ASAEGIGDLDNEQF
TRBV5-4,.,TRBJ1-1,ASSPKQGWVNTEAF
TRBV5-1,.,TRBJ2-2,ASSLVVTGELF
TRBV29-1,.,TRBJ2-3,SVLSQGGGTDTQY
TRBV5-6,.,TRBJ2-1,ASRGGSVQF
TRBV29-1,TRBD1,TRBJ2-7,SVGAGGYEQY
TRBV9,TRBD1,TRBJ1-1,ASSPQGQGNTEAF
TRBV30,.,TRBJ1-5,AWSPGGSINQPQH